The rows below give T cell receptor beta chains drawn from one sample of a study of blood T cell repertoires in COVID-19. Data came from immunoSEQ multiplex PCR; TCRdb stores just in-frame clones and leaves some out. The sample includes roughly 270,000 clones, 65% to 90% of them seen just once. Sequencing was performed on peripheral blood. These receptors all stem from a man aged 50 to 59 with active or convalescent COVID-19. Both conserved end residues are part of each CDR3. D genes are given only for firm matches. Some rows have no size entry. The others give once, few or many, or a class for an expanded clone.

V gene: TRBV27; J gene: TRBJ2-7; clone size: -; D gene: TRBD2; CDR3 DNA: TGTGCCAGCAGCCTTAGCGGGAGAGGTTACGAGCAGTACTTC; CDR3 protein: CASSLSGRGYEQYF
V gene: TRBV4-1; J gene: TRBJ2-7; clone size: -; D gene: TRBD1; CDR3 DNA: TGCGCCAGCAGCCAAGTGACCGGGACAGGGGTCTACGAGCAGTACTTC; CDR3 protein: CASSQVTGTGVYEQYF
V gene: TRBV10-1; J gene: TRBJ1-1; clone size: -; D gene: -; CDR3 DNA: TGCGCCAGCAGTGGTATCCGAGGGACTGAAGCTTTCTTT; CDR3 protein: CASSGIRGTEAFF
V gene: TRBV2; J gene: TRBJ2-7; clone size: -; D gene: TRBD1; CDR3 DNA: TGTGCCAGCAGGCGAGGGACAGGGGGTCCCTCCTACGAGCAGTACTTC; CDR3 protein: CASRRGTGGPSYEQYF
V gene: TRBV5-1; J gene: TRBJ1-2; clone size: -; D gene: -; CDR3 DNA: TGCGCCAGCAGCTGGGAGGGCGAAAGCTATGGCTACACCTTC; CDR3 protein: CASSWEGESYGYTF
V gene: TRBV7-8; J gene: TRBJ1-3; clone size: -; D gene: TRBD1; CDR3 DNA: TGTGCCAGCAGCTTAGCGGGAGACAGGGGTAACACCATATATTTT; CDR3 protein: CASSLAGDRGNTIYF
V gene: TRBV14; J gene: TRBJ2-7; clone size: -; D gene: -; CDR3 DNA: TGTGCCAGCAGCTTAACACTGACACCCACCTACGAGCAGTACTTC; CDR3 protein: CASSLTLTPTYEQYF
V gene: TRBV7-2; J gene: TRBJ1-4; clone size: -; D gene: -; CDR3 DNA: TGTGCCAGCACCATCAGGGTTGCAGGTTCTAATGAAAAACTGTTTTTT; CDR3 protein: CASTIRVAGSNEKLFF
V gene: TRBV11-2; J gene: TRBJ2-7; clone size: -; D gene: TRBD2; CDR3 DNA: TGTGCCAGCAGCTTATGGCGGGGGAGCTACGAGCAGTACTTC; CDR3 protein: CASSLWRGSYEQYF
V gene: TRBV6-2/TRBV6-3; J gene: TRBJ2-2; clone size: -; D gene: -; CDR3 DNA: TGTGCCAGCAGTTCACGGGAAACCGGGGAGCTGTTTTTT; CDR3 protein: CASSSRETGELFF
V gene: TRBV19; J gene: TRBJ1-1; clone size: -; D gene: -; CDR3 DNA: TGTGCCAGTAGTATTAGTGCGAGTGCGTGGAACACTGAAGCTTTCTTT; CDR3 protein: CASSISASAWNTEAFF
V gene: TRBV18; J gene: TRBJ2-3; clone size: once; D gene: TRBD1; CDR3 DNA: TGTGCCAGCTCACAGGACAGGGGGGGCACAGATACGCAGTATTTT; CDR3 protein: CASSQDRGGTDTQYF
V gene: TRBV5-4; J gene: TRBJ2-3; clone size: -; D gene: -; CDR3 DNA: TGTGCCAGCAGCTTTGGCGGACTCACAGATACGCAGTATTTT; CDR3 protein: CASSFGGLTDTQYF
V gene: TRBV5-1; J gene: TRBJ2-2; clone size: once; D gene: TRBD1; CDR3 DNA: TGCGCCAGCAGCTTGTATACAGGGGGCTTGTCCGGGGAGCTGTTTTTT; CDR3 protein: CASSLYTGGLSGELFF
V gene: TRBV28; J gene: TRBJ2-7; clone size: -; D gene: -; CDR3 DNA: TGTGCCAACCAGTTCACGGGAAGCTACGAGCAGTACTTC; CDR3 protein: CANQFTGSYEQYF